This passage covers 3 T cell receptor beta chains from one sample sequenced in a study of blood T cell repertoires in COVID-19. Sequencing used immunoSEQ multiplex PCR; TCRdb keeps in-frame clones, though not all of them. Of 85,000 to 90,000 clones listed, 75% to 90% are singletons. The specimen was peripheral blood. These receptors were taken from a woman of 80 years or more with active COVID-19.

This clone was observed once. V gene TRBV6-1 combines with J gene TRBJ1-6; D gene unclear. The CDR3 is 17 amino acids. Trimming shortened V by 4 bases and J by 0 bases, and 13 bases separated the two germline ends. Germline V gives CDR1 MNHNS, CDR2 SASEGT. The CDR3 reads CASSALGRSSYNSPLHF. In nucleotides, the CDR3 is TGTGCCAGCAGTGCCTTAGGCCGGAGCTCCTATAATTCACCCCTCCACTTT.

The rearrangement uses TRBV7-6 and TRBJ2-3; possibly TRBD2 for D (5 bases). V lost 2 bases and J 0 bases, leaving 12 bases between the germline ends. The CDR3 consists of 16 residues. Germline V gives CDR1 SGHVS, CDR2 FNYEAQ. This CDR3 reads CASSLPRESSTDTQYF. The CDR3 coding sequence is TGTGCCAGCAGCTTACCTAGGGAGTCTAGCACAGATACGCAGTATTTT.

This CDR3 reads CASSEPEDSNQPQHF. In DNA form, the CDR3 reads TGTGCCAGCAGTGAACCAGAAGATAGCAATCAGCCCCAGCATTTT. The chain employs TRBV2 and TRBJ1-5, with D uncertain. Germline lookup yields CDR1 SNHLY and CDR2 FYNNEI. The CDR3 runs 15 residues. V was clipped by 2 bases and J by 0 bases, with 8 bases between them. Drawing the rest from reference TRBV2 and TRBJ1-5, the complete variable domain is EPEVTQTPSHQVTQMGQEVILRCVPISNHLYFYWYRQILGQKVEFLVSFYNNEISEKSEIFDDQFSVERPDGSNFTLKIRSTKLEDSAMYFCASSEPEDSNQPQHFGDGTRLSIL.